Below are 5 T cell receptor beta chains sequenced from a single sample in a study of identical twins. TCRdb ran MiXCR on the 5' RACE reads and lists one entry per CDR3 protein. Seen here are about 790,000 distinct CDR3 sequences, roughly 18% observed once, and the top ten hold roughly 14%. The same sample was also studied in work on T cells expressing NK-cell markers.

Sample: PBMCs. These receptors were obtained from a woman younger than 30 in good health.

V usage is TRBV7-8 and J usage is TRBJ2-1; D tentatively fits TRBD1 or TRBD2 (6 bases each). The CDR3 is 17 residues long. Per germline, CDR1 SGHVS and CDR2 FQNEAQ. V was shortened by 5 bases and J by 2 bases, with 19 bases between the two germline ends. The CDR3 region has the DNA TGTGCCAGCAGCACCTCGGAGGGGGGCATCACCTACAATGAGCAGTTCTTC. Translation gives CASSTSEGGITYNEQFF.

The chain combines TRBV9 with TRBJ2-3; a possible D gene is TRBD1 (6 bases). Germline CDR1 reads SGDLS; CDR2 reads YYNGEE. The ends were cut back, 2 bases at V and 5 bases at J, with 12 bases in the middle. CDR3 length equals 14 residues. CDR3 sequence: CASSVGTLEDTQYF. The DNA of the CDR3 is TGTGCCAGCAGCGTTGGGACATTGGAAGATACGCAGTATTTT.

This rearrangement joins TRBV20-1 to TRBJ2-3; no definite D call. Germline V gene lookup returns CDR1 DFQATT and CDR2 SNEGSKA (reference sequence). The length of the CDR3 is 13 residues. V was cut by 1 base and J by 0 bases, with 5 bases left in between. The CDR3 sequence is CSARGVSTDTQYF. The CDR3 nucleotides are TGCAGTGCTAGAGGAGTTAGCACAGATACGCAGTATTTT.

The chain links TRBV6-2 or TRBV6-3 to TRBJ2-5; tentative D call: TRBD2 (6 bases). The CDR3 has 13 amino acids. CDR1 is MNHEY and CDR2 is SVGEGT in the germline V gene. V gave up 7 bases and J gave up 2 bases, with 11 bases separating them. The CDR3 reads CASTLGGQETQYF. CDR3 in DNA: TGTGCCAGCACCCTCGGGGGTCAAGAGACCCAGTACTTC.

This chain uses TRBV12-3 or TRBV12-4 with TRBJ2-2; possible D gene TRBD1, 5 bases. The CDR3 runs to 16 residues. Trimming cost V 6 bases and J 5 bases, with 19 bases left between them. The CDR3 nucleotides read TGTGCCAGCAGACTCAGGGAATTCAGTCGGACCGGGGAGCTGTTTTTT. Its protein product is CASRLREFSRTGELFF.